This TCR beta chain is drawn from a study of T-cell reconstitution after alpha-beta-depleted transplantation in children. During its preparation, the TCRbeta library received unique molecular identifiers. TCRdb reanalysed the PCR reads using MiXCR and keeps one entry per CDR3 protein. The table has about 250,000 distinct CDR3 sequences, roughly 25% seen once; the top ten hold more than 4.5%. CDR3 size: 15 residues. V lost 4 bases and J lost 0, with 11 bases in between. Germline V gene data show CDR1 as SGHRS and CDR2 as YFSETQ. The sample in question was PBMCs, mostly from graft donor cells, obtained 360 days after TCRalphabeta/CD19-depleted stem cell transplant. The chain links TRBV5-1 to TRBJ1-5; D unclear. This sequence originates from a female patient between 2 and 10 years old who had a stem cell transplant for congenital amegakaryocytic thrombocytopenia, so the T cells may come from the graft donor. The CDR3 DNA is TGCGCCAGCAGCCAGGACGGATATAGCAATCAGCCCCAGCATTTT. It is translated as CASSQDGYSNQPQHF. Filled out from reference TRBV5-1 and TRBJ1-5, the complete variable domain reads KAGVTQTPRYLIKTRGQQVTLSCSPISGHRSVSWYQQTPGQGLQFLFEYFSETQRNKGNFPGRFSGRQFSNSRSEMNVSTLELGDSALYLCASSQDGYSNQPQHFGDGTRLSIL.